These T cell receptor beta chains were read from a single sample in a study of T cell repertoires in cytomegalovirus infection. MiXCR, run by TCRdb on the reads, gives a single entry per CDR3 protein. The table records approximately 490,000 distinct CDR3 sequences, roughly 12% of them present only once. Source material: PBMCs. The receptors here all came from a human donor in good health (CMV status not recorded). Some clones in this sample may be carry-over from other donors' samples. The conserved cysteine and the conserved F or W are not part of the CDR3 here. Rows may omit the clone size; those that give it use once, few, many or a size class.

clone_size | v_call | cdr3_aa
many | TRBV7-6 | ASSSPLASGGVSYNEQF
many | TRBV2 | ASTTQQGTQY
- | TRBV5-1 | ASSLGPKAPDTQY
many | TRBV7-9 | ASTSTSGSEQY
many | TRBV10-3 | AISDRTDGELF
many | TRBV12-3/TRBV12-4 | ASSAGGTTKNIQY
many | TRBV20-1 | SARDGTRNTIY
many | TRBV19 | ASSASSYGYT
few | TRBV28 | ALGLYNEQF
many | TRBV4-2 | ASSHQGGDSPLH